This TCR beta chain was recorded in a study of T-cell reconstitution after alpha-beta-depleted transplantation in children. Unique molecular identifiers were incorporated when the TCRbeta library was constructed. In TCRdb, the PCR reads were re-called with MiXCR into one record per CDR3 protein. Counted here are about half a million distinct CDR3 sequences, 12% occurring once; the ten biggest clones make up less than 6.5%. V trimming: 0 bases; J trimming: 5 bases; junction bases outside the gene matches: 8. Looked up from germline, CDR1 is SGHDT and CDR2 is YYEEEE. The CDR3 totals 16 residues. The chain has TRBV5-6 and TRBJ2-7, with TRBD1 matching 10 bases. Material: PBMCs from the stem cell graft donor, obtained from the stem cell graft. The origin of this receptor is a human donor who donated a stem cell graft to a child with combined immunodeficiency. CDR3 DNA: TGTGCCAGCAGCTTGGACGGGACAGGGGTATTTGACGAGCAGTACTTC. The encoded protein is CASSLDGTGVFDEQYF.